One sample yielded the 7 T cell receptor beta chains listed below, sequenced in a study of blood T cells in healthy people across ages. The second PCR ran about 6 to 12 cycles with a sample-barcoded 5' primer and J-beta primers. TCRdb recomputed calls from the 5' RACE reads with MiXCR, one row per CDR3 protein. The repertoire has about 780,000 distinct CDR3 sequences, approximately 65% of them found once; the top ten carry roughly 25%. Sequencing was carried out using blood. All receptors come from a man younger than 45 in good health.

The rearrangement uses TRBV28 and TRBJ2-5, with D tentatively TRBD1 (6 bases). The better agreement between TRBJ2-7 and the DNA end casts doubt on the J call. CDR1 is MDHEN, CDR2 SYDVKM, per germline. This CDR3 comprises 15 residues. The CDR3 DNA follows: TGTGCCAGCAGGGACCCGACCGGGACACACTACGAGCAGTACTTC. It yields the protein CASRDPTGTHYEQYF.

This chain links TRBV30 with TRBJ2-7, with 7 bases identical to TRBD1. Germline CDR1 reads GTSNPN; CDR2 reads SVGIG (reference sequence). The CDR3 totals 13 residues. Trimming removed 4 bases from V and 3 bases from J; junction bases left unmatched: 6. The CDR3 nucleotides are TGTGCCTGGAAGAGTACAGGGGACTACGAGCAGTACTTC. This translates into CAWKSTGDYEQYF.

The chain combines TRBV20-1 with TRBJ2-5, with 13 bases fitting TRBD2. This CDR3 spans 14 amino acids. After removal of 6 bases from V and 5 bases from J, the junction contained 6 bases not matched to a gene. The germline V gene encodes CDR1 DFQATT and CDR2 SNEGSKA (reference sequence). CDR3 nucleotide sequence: TGCAGTGCCCCCACTAGCGGGGGGGCGGAGACCCAGTACTTC. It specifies CSAPTSGGAETQYF.

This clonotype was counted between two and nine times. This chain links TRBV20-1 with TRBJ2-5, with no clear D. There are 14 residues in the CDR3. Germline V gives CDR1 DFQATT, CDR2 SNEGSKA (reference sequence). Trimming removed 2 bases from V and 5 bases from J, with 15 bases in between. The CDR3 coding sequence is TGCAGTGCTAGACCCCCCGGCGGTGGCGAGACCCAGTACTTC. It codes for CSARPPGGGETQYF.

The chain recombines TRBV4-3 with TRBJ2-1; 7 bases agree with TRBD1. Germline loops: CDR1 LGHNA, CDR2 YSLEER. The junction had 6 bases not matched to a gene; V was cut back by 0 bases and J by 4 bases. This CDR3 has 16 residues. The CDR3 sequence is CASSQDNRGYYNEQFF. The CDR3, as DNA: TGCGCCAGCAGCCAAGATAACAGGGGCTATTACAATGAGCAGTTCTTC.

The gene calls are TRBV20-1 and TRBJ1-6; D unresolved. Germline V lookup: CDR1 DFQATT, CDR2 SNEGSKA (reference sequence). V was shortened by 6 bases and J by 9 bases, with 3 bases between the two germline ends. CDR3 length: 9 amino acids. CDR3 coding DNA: TGCAGTGCCTTTTCACCCCTCCACTTT. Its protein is CSAFSPLHF.

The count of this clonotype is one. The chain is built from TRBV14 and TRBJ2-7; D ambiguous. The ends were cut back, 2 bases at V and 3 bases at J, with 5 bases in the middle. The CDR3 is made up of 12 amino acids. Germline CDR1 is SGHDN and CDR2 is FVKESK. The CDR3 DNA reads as TGTGCCAGCAGCCAACAGCGCTACGAGCAGTACTTC. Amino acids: CASSQQRYEQYF.